A selection of T cell receptor beta chains follows, all from one sample in a study of radiation and T cells in renal cell carcinoma. The repertoire was sequenced with immunoSEQ multiplex PCR; TCRdb's copy has only in-frame clones and lacks some. The sample holds some 140,000 clones, 70% to 90% seen once. Sequencing was performed on blood, taken from a patient whose treatment included radiotherapy and nephrectomy. Receptors were obtained from a woman aged 50 to 65 with renal cell carcinoma. CDR3s include the opening cysteine and the closing phenylalanine or tryptophan. The order of the fields is J gene, D gene, V gene, clone size, CDR3 DNA, CDR3 protein. D genes are given only for firm matches. Clone size is shown for a subset of rows, as once, few, many or a class of expanded clone.

>TRBJ1-1|NA|TRBV19|NA
TGTGCCAGTTCTGACAGGCCGAACACTGAAGCTTTCTTT
CASSDRPNTEAFF
>TRBJ1-6|NA|TRBV7-6|NA
TGTGCCAGCAGCCTCGGGACTCAGTCACCCCTCCACTTT
CASSLGTQSPLHF
>TRBJ2-7|NA|TRBV10-3|NA
TGTGCCATCAGTGCACAGGGTTACGAGCAGTACTTC
CAISAQGYEQYF
>TRBJ1-2|NA|TRBV6-5|NA
TGTGCCAGCAGCCACCCCCGGGGCGACGGCTACACCTTC
CASSHPRGDGYTF
>TRBJ2-7|NA|TRBV4-3|NA
TGCGCCAGCAGCCAAGATTTAGAACAGGGATACTCCTACGAGCAGTACTTC
CASSQDLEQGYSYEQYF
>TRBJ2-1|TRBD2|TRBV7-9|NA
TGTGCCAGCAGACCGGGACTAGTCGTCTGGGGTGAGCAGTTCTTC
CASRPGLVVWGEQFF
>TRBJ2-5|TRBD1|TRBV5-4|NA
TGTGCCAGCAGCTGGGACAGGGGAGAGACCCAGTACTTC
CASSWDRGETQYF
>TRBJ2-3|NA|TRBV19|NA
TGTGCCAGTAGTATGTGGACTGCTAGCACAGATACGCAGTATTTT
CASSMWTASTDTQYF
>TRBJ2-7|NA|TRBV2|NA
TGTGCCAGTCGGCCCGGTGCAAACGAGCAGTACTTC
CASRPGANEQYF
>TRBJ2-2|TRBD2|TRBV9|NA
TGTGCCAGCAGCGTAGCGGGGGGTACGAACACCGGGGAGCTGTTTTTT
CASSVAGGTNTGELFF
>TRBJ1-5|TRBD1|TRBV19|NA
TGTGCCAGTAGCCCTCAGGGGGAAGGAGGCAATCAGCCCCAGCATTTT
CASSPQGEGGNQPQHF
>TRBJ2-2|NA|TRBV9|NA
TGTGCCAGCAGCGTAAATACGGTTAACACCGGGGAGCTGTTTTTT
CASSVNTVNTGELFF
>TRBJ2-7|NA|TRBV5-1|NA
TGCGCCAGCAGCTTGCGGGGCAAGTACGAGCAGTACTTC
CASSLRGKYEQYF
>TRBJ2-2|NA|TRBV7-2|NA
TGTGCCAGCAGCCCTCCCTTGGACAGCCGGGGCACCGGGGAGCTGTTTTTT
CASSPPLDSRGTGELFF
>TRBJ1-2|TRBD1|TRBV6-5|NA
TGTGCCAGCAGTTATAGGGGGCAGGGCTATGGCTACACCTTC
CASSYRGQGYGYTF
>TRBJ1-1|NA|TRBV7-9|NA
TGTGCCAGCAGCTTAACGGTTATGAACACTGAAGCTTTCTTT
CASSLTVMNTEAFF
>TRBJ1-6|TRBD1|TRBV9|NA
TGTGCCAGCAGCGCCGGGACAGGAATTACCTATAATTCACCCCTCCACTTT
CASSAGTGITYNSPLHF
>TRBJ1-1|NA|TRBV30|NA
TGTGCCTGGGGACTCGGGGTGGGCACTGAAGCTTTCTTT
CAWGLGVGTEAFF
>TRBJ2-7|NA|TRBV5-4|few
TGTGCCAGCAGCGGGTCCTACGAGCAGTACTTC
CASSGSYEQYF
>TRBJ2-5|TRBD2|TRBV7-9|NA
TGTGCCAGCAGCTTAGCGGGAGCGGGGCGACAAGAGACCCAGTACTTC
CASSLAGAGRQETQYF
>TRBJ2-1|NA|TRBV4-1|NA
TGCGCCAGCAGCCAAGATAGGGGCAGGCTTACCTACAATGAGCAGTTCTTC
CASSQDRGRLTYNEQFF
>TRBJ1-5|NA|TRBV19|once
TGTGCCAGTAGTATTCCCCAGACAGCTTATCAGCCCCAGCATTTT
CASSIPQTAYQPQHF
>TRBJ2-2|NA|TRBV9|NA
TGTGCCAGCAGCGTAGGGGCAGTCCCCGGGGAGCTGTTTTTT
CASSVGAVPGELFF
>TRBJ2-6|NA|TRBV11-3|NA
TGTGCCAGCAGCTTAGGACACGCTGGGGCCAACGTCCTGACTTTC
CASSLGHAGANVLTF
>TRBJ2-5|NA|TRBV7-9|NA
TGTGCCAGCAGCTTTGGAGCGGACCAGGAGACCCAGTACTTC
CASSFGADQETQYF
>TRBJ1-3|NA|TRBV2|NA
TGTGCCAGCAACTTATTAGGGGCCTCTGGAAACACCATATATTTT
CASNLLGASGNTIYF
>TRBJ1-3|NA|TRBV7-2|NA
TGTGCCAGCAGGGATCGAAACACCATATATTTT
CASRDRNTIYF
>TRBJ1-2|TRBD1|TRBV13|NA
TGTGCCAGCAGCCCGGGGACAGGGGGGAGGGACTATGGCTACACCTTC
CASSPGTGGRDYGYTF
>TRBJ1-2|TRBD1|TRBV9|NA
TGTGCCAGCAGCGTAGCGGGACAGGGCAACTATGGCTACACCTTC
CASSVAGQGNYGYTF
>TRBJ1-2|TRBD1|TRBV25-1|NA
TGTGCCAGCAGTTCACCACAGGGGTACTATGGCTACACCTTC
CASSSPQGYYGYTF
>TRBJ1-1|NA|TRBV18|NA
TGTGCCAGCTCACCTCATCCGAACACTGAAGCTTTCTTT
CASSPHPNTEAFF
>TRBJ2-2|NA|TRBV5-6|NA
TGTGCCAGCAGCTTGGTTCTGGGGAACACCGGGGAGCTGTTTTTT
CASSLVLGNTGELFF
>TRBJ1-2|TRBD1|TRBV7-2|NA
TGTGCCAGCAGGAGGACAGGGGTTAACTATGGCTACACCTTC
CASRRTGVNYGYTF
>TRBJ1-3|NA|TRBV6-1|NA
TGTGCCAGCAGTGAAATGTCAGCCTCTGGAAACACCATATATTTT
CASSEMSASGNTIYF
>TRBJ1-1|NA|TRBV7-6|few
TGTGCCAGCAGCGCTACCTGGGGGATGAACACTGAAGCTTTCTTT
CASSATWGMNTEAFF
>TRBJ1-4|NA|TRBV6-5|NA
TGTGCCAGCAGTTTCGACACGGCAACTAATGAAAAACTGTTTTTT
CASSFDTATNEKLFF
>TRBJ1-2|NA|TRBV7-9|once
TGTGCCAGCAGCTTAGAAGAAGGCGGTTCCGGCTACACCTTC
CASSLEEGGSGYTF
>TRBJ1-6|NA|TRBV30|NA
TGTGCCTGGAGTGTCACGGATAATTCACCCCTCCACTTT
CAWSVTDNSPLHF
>TRBJ1-6|NA|TRBV7-3|NA
TGTGCCAGCAGCCCAGATCCTAATTCACCCCTCCACTTT
CASSPDPNSPLHF
>TRBJ1-2|TRBD1|TRBV11-2|NA
TGTGCCAGCAGCTCGATCCAGGACAGGGGTTATGGCTACACCTTC
CASSSIQDRGYGYTF
>TRBJ1-1|NA|TRBV6-1|NA
NA
CASILAVNTEAFF
>TRBJ1-4|NA|TRBV7-9|NA
TGTGCCAGCAGCTTTGGGCCAACTAATGAAAAACTGTTTTTT
CASSFGPTNEKLFF
>TRBJ2-1|TRBD1|TRBV7-3|NA
TGTGCCAGCAGCTCCACAGGGGGACCCTACAATGAGCAGTTCTTC
CASSSTGGPYNEQFF
>TRBJ2-5|TRBD2|TRBV5-1|NA
TGCGCCAGCAGCTTGGGAGACGTGCGGGGGGTGGAGACCCAGTACTTC
CASSLGDVRGVETQYF
>TRBJ2-3|TRBD2|TRBV5-5|NA
TGTGCCAGCAGCTTAATGACTAGCGGAGGAGATACGCAGTATTTT
CASSLMTSGGDTQYF
>TRBJ2-3|NA|TRBV6-5|NA
TGTGCCAGCAGCCCAATGAGAGTTGGAGATACGCAGTATTTT
CASSPMRVGDTQYF
>TRBJ1-5|NA|TRBV19|few
TGTGCCAGTAGTACAGATTATAGCAATCAGCCCCAGCATTTT
CASSTDYSNQPQHF